This T cell receptor beta chain is drawn from a study of CD8+ T cells in alopecia areata. At the level of the study: Each day, treated patients took oral tofacitinib twice, at 5 to 10 mg per dose. Treatment with tofacitinib (6 to 18 months) was followed by 6 months off drug. Study-wide points: Clonality was higher in lesional than normal scalp, especially in alopecia totalis/universalis.

Sequencing relied on a cDNA template that was reverse transcribed from extracted RNA. Clones were sequenced by immunoSEQ multiplex PCR, and TCRdb holds only the in-frame ones, with some missing. The table lists a few hundred thousand clones, around two thirds of them singletons. Concerning this clone: Its antigen is unknown.

Alopecia areata patients had lesional scalp punch biopsies and peripheral blood taken from them. The sample was CD4+ T cells sorted from blood, taken at week 0. This receptor was identified in a human donor with alopecia areata.

DNA for the CDR3: TGCGCCAGCAGCTCACTAGCGGGGGATGAGCAGTTCTTC. Translating it yields CASSSLAGDEQFF. The genes are TRBV5-1 and TRBJ2-1, with 11 bases identical to TRBD2. Germline CDR1 and CDR2: SGHRS and YFSETQ. This CDR3 has 13 residues. V lost 3 bases and J lost 8; bases outside the gene matches: 1.